Each of the 32 T cell receptor beta chains below was sequenced from the same sample in a study of blood T cell repertoires in COVID-19. Method: immunoSEQ multiplex PCR; TCRdb's copy keeps in-frame clones and lacks some. The table lists roughly 670,000 clones, around 90% of them singletons. Sequencing used peripheral blood. These receptors were collected from a woman aged 18 to 35 with acute or convalescent COVID-19.

The chain uses TRBV27 and TRBJ2-7; the match to TRBD2 covers 8 bases. The CDR3 is made up of 13 amino acids. Germline loops: CDR1 MNHEY, CDR2 SMNVEV (reference sequence). With 6 bases clipped from V and 5 bases from J, the junction kept 6 bases outside the gene matches. CDR3 region: CASSRTSPNEQYF. In nucleotides, the CDR3 is TGTGCCAGCAGCCGGACTAGCCCCAACGAGCAGTACTTC.

V usage is TRBV3-1 (or the pseudogene TRBV3-2) and J usage is TRBJ1-4; possibly TRBD1 for D (5 bases). This CDR3 is 13 amino acids long. Germline-derived CDR1 and CDR2 are LGHDT and YNNKEL (reference sequence). V was trimmed by 8 bases and J by 4 bases, leaving 11 bases between them. CDR3 amino acids: CASEQGGNEKLFF. In DNA, the CDR3 is TGTGCCAGCGAGCAGGGAGGTAATGAAAAACTGTTTTTT.

This chain uses TRBV14 with TRBJ2-7; 7 bases align to TRBD1. Germline V gene data show CDR1 as SGHDN and CDR2 as FVKESK. The junction had 5 bases not matched to a gene; V was cut back by 1 base and J by 2 bases. This CDR3 has 15 residues. CDR3 in amino acids: CASSQGTGSAYEQYF. In nucleotides, the CDR3 is TGTGCCAGCAGCCAAGGGACAGGAAGCGCCTACGAGCAGTACTTC.

This chain connects TRBV9 to TRBJ2-3; D may be TRBD2 (5 bases). The CDR3 runs to 15 residues. Trimming cost V 0 bases and J 2 bases, with 10 bases left between them. Germline assignment: CDR1 SGDLS and CDR2 YYNGEE. The CDR3, as DNA: TGTGCCAGCAGCGTAGGGCAGCGGACCACAGATACGCAGTATTTT. It specifies CASSVGQRTTDTQYF. Combining the CDR3 with reference TRBV9 and TRBJ2-3 gives the whole variable domain DSGVTQTPKHLITATGQRVTLRCSPRSGDLSVYWYQQSLDQGLQFLIQYYNGEERAKGNILERFSAQQFPDLHSELNLSSLELGDSALYFCASSVGQRTTDTQYFGPGTRLTVL.

The V call is TRBV12-5, the J call TRBJ1-4; no definite D call. This CDR3 spans 15 amino acids. V gave up 2 bases and J gave up 4 bases, with 11 bases separating them. Germline lookup yields CDR1 LGHNT and CDR2 FRNRAP. CDR3 loop: CASGLRGGLNEKLFF. The CDR3 region has the DNA TGTGCTAGTGGTTTGCGGGGAGGCCTTAATGAAAAACTGTTTTTT.

This chain uses TRBV23-1 with TRBJ1-5, with 12 bases matching TRBD1. TRBV23-1 is assigned to the ORF class and has an uncertain function. CDR3 length: 22 residues. V trimming: 3 bases; J trimming: 0 bases; junction bases outside the gene matches: 18. The CDR3 DNA sequence: TGCGCCAGCAGTCAGTCTTACCGGGACAGGGGGCTTCGGAATGATAGCAATCAGCCCCAGCATTTT. Translated: CASSQSYRDRGLRNDSNQPQHF.

V is TRBV4-1 and J is TRBJ2-2; a weak D match, TRBD2 (5 bases). Germline V gene data show CDR1 as MGHRA and CDR2 as YSYEKL. The CDR3 runs 15 residues. V was trimmed by 1 base and J by 6 bases, leaving 12 bases between them. CDR3 loop: CASSQGEGGAGELFF. The CDR3 DNA reads as TGCGCCAGCAGCCAAGGAGAGGGTGGGGCCGGGGAGCTGTTTTTT.

The CDR3 DNA reads as TGTGCCAGCATCAGGGGGACTGTGGGGAGCTATGGCTACACCTTC. This gives the protein CASIRGTVGSYGYTF. The V gene is TRBV7-9, the J gene TRBJ1-2, with 7 nucleotides matching TRBD1. The V gene end was trimmed by 7 bases and the J gene end by 4 bases; junction bases not matched to a gene: 12. Germline V gene lookup returns CDR1 SEHNR and CDR2 FQNEAQ (reference sequence). CDR3 length: 15 residues.

The CDR3 DNA reads as TGTGCCAGCAGCGGCGGGCAGGGGGGCGGTGAGCAGTTCTTC. It is translated as CASSGGQGGGEQFF. This chain links TRBV9 with TRBJ2-1; TRBD1 is a possible D gene (7 bases). This CDR3 has 14 amino acids. The V and J ends lost 3 bases and 9 bases respectively, with 16 bases between them. The germline gives CDR1 SGDLS, CDR2 YYNGEE.

V is TRBV10-3 and J is TRBJ2-7; the match to TRBD2 covers 7 bases. J lost 5 bases, V lost 1 base, and 8 bases had no gene match. The CDR3 is made up of 15 amino acids. Germline V gene sequence: CDR1 ENHRY, CDR2 SYGVKD. For the CDR3, the DNA is TGTGCCATCAGTGAGTACTATGGGGGGGATAACGAGCAGTACTTC. This gives the protein CAISEYYGGDNEQYF.

The chain links TRBV27 to TRBJ1-2; TRBD1 aligns across 9 bases. The CDR3 spans 17 residues. J lost 7 bases, V lost 5 bases, and 17 bases had no gene match. CDR1 and CDR2 from the germline V gene are MNHEY and SMNVEV (reference sequence). CDR3 nucleotides: TGTGCCAGCAGTGCACCCGGCCGTGGACAGGGGTGGGGTGGCTACACCTTC. This translates into CASSAPGRGQGWGGYTF.

The genes are TRBV14 and TRBJ2-1; TRBD1 agrees at 7 bases. V shed 3 bases and J 5 bases; nucleotides not matched to a gene: 7. The CDR3 spans 15 residues. The V gene's germline CDR1 is SGHDN and CDR2 FVKESK. The CDR3 sequence is CASSQRQGSHNEQFF. The CDR3 DNA reads TGTGCCAGCAGCCAGAGACAGGGAAGCCACAATGAGCAGTTCTTC.

Notes on this clone: Its ends do not fully match the called genes, so a read error is possible. V usage is TRBV3-1 (or the pseudogene TRBV3-2) and J usage is TRBJ1-2; D unresolved. Germline V gene sequence: CDR1 LGHDT, CDR2 YNNKEL (reference sequence). CDR3 length: 16 amino acids. For the CDR3, the DNA is TGTGCCAGCGGCCAAGATCTGGGAGGGTTGGGCTATGGCTACACCTTC. Protein: CASGQDLGGLGYGYTF.

The chain employs TRBV9 and TRBJ2-3; 12 nucleotides match TRBD2. This CDR3 contains 16 residues. The junction had 8 bases not matched to a gene; V was cut back by 5 bases and J by 4 bases. CDR1 and CDR2 (germline): SGDLS, YYNGEE. The CDR3 is CASSPGLAGFSDTQYF. DNA of the CDR3: TGTGCCAGCAGTCCCGGACTAGCGGGGTTCTCAGATACGCAGTATTTT.

The CDR3 bases are TGTGCCAGCAGCTTAGGCGTGGGACAGGGGGGTGAAAAACTGTTTTTT. Translation: CASSLGVGQGGEKLFF. This chain uses TRBV7-2 with TRBJ1-4, with 11 positions matching TRBD1. The germline V gene has CDR1 SGHTA and CDR2 FQGNSA. The J segment lost 7 bases and the V segment lost 1 base, leaving 5 bases of the junction unmatched. CDR3 length equals 16 residues. Using reference TRBV7-2 and TRBJ1-4 for the parts outside the CDR3, the full variable domain is GAGVSQSPSNKVTEKGKDVELRCDPISGHTALYWYRQSLGQGLEFLIYFQGNSAPDKSGLPSDRFSAERTGGSVSTLTIQRTQQEDSAVYLCASSLGVGQGGEKLFFGSGTQLSVL.

The chain recombines TRBV6-5 with TRBJ1-4; D is ambiguous. V was cut by 6 bases and J by 2 bases, with 13 bases left in between. Per germline, CDR1 MNHEY and CDR2 SVGAGI. This CDR3 comprises 15 residues. The CDR3, as DNA: TGTGCCAGCAGCCGAGGTGGCGCGACTAATGAAAAACTGTTTTTT. Translation: CASSRGGATNEKLFF.

This clone came up once. V is TRBV10-1 and J is TRBJ1-2; 7 nucleotides line up with TRBD1. Germline V gene data show CDR1 as WNHNN and CDR2 as SYGVQD (reference sequence). This CDR3 spans 17 amino acids. The J segment lost 0 bases and the V segment lost 2 bases, leaving 9 bases of the junction unmatched. CDR3 amino acids: CASSEPRDSPTNYGYTF. As DNA, the CDR3 is TGCGCCAGCAGTGAGCCCCGGGACAGTCCAACTAACTATGGCTACACCTTC.

The V call is TRBV7-9, the J call TRBJ2-5; a possible D gene is TRBD2 (6 bases). CDR1 SEHNR and CDR2 FQNEAQ come from the germline V gene (reference sequence). The CDR3 consists of 14 residues. Trimming took off 6 bases at V and 5 bases at J, with 16 bases between the two ends. The CDR3 DNA sequence: TGTGCCAGCAGACGCCCGCGGGGTACGGAGACCCAGTACTTC. Translation: CASRRPRGTETQYF.

V gene TRBV7-9 combines with J gene TRBJ2-7, with TRBD1 as a possible D gene (6 bases). The length of the CDR3 is 14 residues. The germline CDR1 and CDR2 sequences are SEHNR and FQNEAQ (reference sequence). The germline V and J ends were trimmed by 7 bases and 0 bases, with 13 bases remaining between them. The DNA for the CDR3 is TGTGCCAGCACCCAACAGGGATCCTCCTACGAGCAGTACTTC. Translating it yields CASTQQGSSYEQYF.

This clone was counted only a few times. The chain carries TRBV5-1 and TRBJ1-4; tentative D call: TRBD1 (6 bases). CDR3 length: 13 amino acids. The germline V gene encodes CDR1 SGHRS and CDR2 YFSETQ. Trimming removed 4 bases at V and 8 bases at J, with 12 bases between. The CDR3 DNA sequence: TGCGCCAGCAGCATAACAGGGATCGAAAAACTGTTTTTT. Its protein is CASSITGIEKLFF.

The chain has TRBV30 and TRBJ1-2; D remains ambiguous. CDR1 and CDR2 from the germline V gene are GTSNPN and SVGIG (reference sequence). The ends were cut back, 0 bases at V and 1 base at J, with 12 bases in the middle. The CDR3 loop spans 15 amino acids. CDR3 nucleotides: TGTGCCTGGAGTGTGTTTGACACCATTAACTATGGCTACACCTTC. Translated: CAWSVFDTINYGYTF.

The table lists this clone with a few counts. This chain links TRBV5-8 with TRBJ1-5, with TRBD1 identical over 9 bases. J gave up 5 bases and V 1 base, and 4 bases lay outside the gene matches. Germline CDR1 is SGHTS and CDR2 is YDEGEE. The CDR3 totals 15 residues. The DNA of the CDR3 is TGTGCCAGCAGCTTGTGGGACAGGGTGTATCAGCCCCAGCATTTT. It codes for CASSLWDRVYQPQHF.

The chain combines TRBV9 with TRBJ1-1; no definite D call. This CDR3 is built from 15 residues. CDR1 and CDR2 (germline): SGDLS, YYNGEE. The V and J ends lost 3 bases and 4 bases respectively, with 16 bases between them. CDR3 residues: CASSALGGRGTEAFF. The CDR3 bases are TGTGCCAGCAGCGCCCTGGGAGGGAGAGGCACTGAAGCTTTCTTT.

The chain combines TRBV7-9 with TRBJ1-1; the D gene is possibly TRBD1 (5 bases). V was cut by 6 bases and J by 1 base, with 15 bases left in between. CDR1 and CDR2 (germline): SEHNR, FQNEAQ (reference sequence). CDR3 length: 15 amino acids. The CDR3 bases are TGTGCCAGCAGGGATATGCGGGACCGGAACACTGAAGCTTTCTTT. This sequence encodes CASRDMRDRNTEAFF.

This clone was picked up a small number of times. This chain joins TRBV9 and TRBJ1-1, with D possibly TRBD1 on 5 matching bases. Deletions cut 0 bases from V and 0 bases from J, with 15 bases between. Germline CDR1 SGDLS, CDR2 YYNGEE. The CDR3 consists of 17 residues. The CDR3, as DNA: TGTGCCAGCAGCGTAGTAGAAGGACAAAAGATGAACACTGAAGCTTTCTTT. Translating it yields CASSVVEGQKMNTEAFF.

The chain combines TRBV19 with TRBJ2-3, with TRBD2 as a possible D gene (5 bases). V was cut by 6 bases and J by 0 bases, with 10 bases left in between. Per the germline V gene, CDR1 is LNHDA and CDR2 is SQIVND (reference sequence). This CDR3 comprises 14 residues. Here the CDR3 DNA reads TGTGCCAGTAGGAAAGAGGGTAGCACAGATACGCAGTATTTT. Translation gives CASRKEGSTDTQYF.

This chain links TRBV9 with TRBJ1-2, with D perhaps TRBD1 (5 bases). The CDR3 is 18 amino acids. Germline V gene data show CDR1 as SGDLS and CDR2 as YYNGEE. V was shortened by 4 bases and J by 3 bases, with 25 bases between the two germline ends. This chain's CDR3 is CASSSPEMVAGRDYGYTF. The DNA for the CDR3 is TGTGCCAGCAGCTCACCGGAGATGGTTGCAGGGCGCGACTATGGCTACACCTTC.

This sequence joins TRBV13 and TRBJ1-1, with 7 positions matching TRBD1. CDR3 length equals 12 residues. V lost 3 bases to trimming and J lost 8 bases; unmatched junction nucleotides: 3. Per germline, CDR1 PRHDT and CDR2 FYEKMQ (reference sequence). The CDR3 is CASSFGQVEAFF. Here the CDR3 DNA reads TGTGCCAGCAGCTTCGGACAGGTAGAAGCTTTCTTT. The full variable domain, completed using reference TRBV13 and TRBJ1-1, is AAGVIQSPRHLIKEKRETATLKCYPIPRHDTVYWYQQGPGQDPQFLISFYEKMQSDKGSIPDRFSAQQFSDYHSELNMSSLELGDSALYFCASSFGQVEAFFGQGTRLTVV.

The rearrangement links TRBV6-5 to TRBJ2-7, with TRBD1 identical over 8 bases. The CDR3 spans 15 residues. From germline, CDR1 is MNHEY and CDR2 SVGAGI. Trimming removed 5 bases from V and 2 bases from J; junction bases left unmatched: 8. The CDR3 DNA sequence: TGTGCCAGCAGTACCGGACAGGGAGGCACCTACGAGCAGTACTTC. Its protein product is CASSTGQGGTYEQYF.

The chain combines TRBV5-4 with TRBJ1-3, with 7 nucleotides matching TRBD1. The J segment lost 4 bases and the V segment lost 4 bases, leaving 5 bases of the junction unmatched. This CDR3 contains 14 residues. The germline gives CDR1 SGHNT, CDR2 YYREEE (reference sequence). The CDR3 spells CASSGTGVGNTIYF. The CDR3, as DNA: TGTGCCAGCAGCGGCACAGGGGTCGGAAACACCATATATTTT.

In DNA form, the CDR3 reads TGTGCCAGCAGCTGGGACAGTCAGAAGACTGAAGCTTTCTTT. Residues: CASSWDSQKTEAFF. The chain couples TRBV5-5 to TRBJ1-1, with 7 bases matching TRBD1. The CDR3 has 14 residues. The V and J ends lost 3 bases and 5 bases, in that order; junction bases with no gene match: 7. CDR1 and CDR2 (germline): SGHKS, YYEKEE (reference sequence).

This sequence joins TRBV20-1 and TRBJ1-5; 12 bases fit TRBD1. Unmatched junction bases numbered 8, after V lost 3 bases and J lost 5 bases. Germline V gene sequence: CDR1 DFQATT, CDR2 SNEGSKA (reference sequence). This CDR3 is built from 16 residues. The DNA for the CDR3 is TGCAGTGCTAGTCCCGGGACAGGGGGCAGAGATCAGCCCCAGCATTTT. Its translation: CSASPGTGGRDQPQHF.